This T cell receptor (beta chain) was retrieved from a study of T cells in localized non-small cell lung cancer (TCRdb year 2020). Broadly, across the study: The study examined T cell repertoires in 200 to 250 patients with early-stage NSCLC and compared tumors with uninvolved tumor-adjacent lungs. The cohort comprised 200 to 300 treatment-naïve NSCLC patients with resected, localized lung tumors. Of the NSCLC patients, around 140 were male and 107 were female, and the mean age was approximately 66 years.

The CDR3 sequence holds 15 residues, the cysteine and phenylalanine included. The entry retains the CDR3 DNA only, 45 bases that are in frame from base 1. V and J are truncated by 4 bases and 3 bases respectively, leaving an intervening sequence of 16 bases. The germline V gene gives CDR1 as SGDLS and CDR2 as YYNGEE. The immunoSEQ Assay was used to sequence TCR beta CDR3 regions from DNA. On the study's bioinformatics: To compute T cell density, TCR beta template counts were normalized to usable DNA, which was estimated by amplifying housekeeping genes. Using the preseqR package, richness was estimated by extrapolating to 120,000 templates for tissue samples and 400,000 templates for PBMC samples. Clonality was calculated as one minus Pielou's evenness. Tissue-enriched TCRs were identified through differential abundance testing performed on productive amino-acid clonotypes, with a minimum total count of 5 and an alpha of 0.1. The Jaccard Index and the Morisita Overlap Index were used to quantify repertoire overlap between compartments. GLIPH clustered TCR beta CDR3s with public tetramer-defined viral CDR3s; viral motifs required at least three viral sequences plus V-gene enrichment. The source is immuneACCESS, and TCRdb retained only in-frame sequences with V and J called. Part of the clones is not carried over; for the studies checked, unresolved V genes explain less than half of this, and the remainder is unexplained. The V and J calls and clone size are taken from that table; D and trimming were inferred from the DNA. A total of about 78,000 clones appear in this sample, 80% to 90% of them only once. The top ten hold about 2.7% of the sample.

As for this clone: What this receptor recognizes is not known. Base quality data are lacking; no much larger clone is found one base away.

At diagnosis, peripheral blood, uninvolved tumor-adjacent lung and tumor were collected and were preserved as a mix of fresh-frozen and FFPE material. Blood samples were analyzed as peripheral blood mononuclear cells for TCR repertoire profiling. Overall study results and their limits: Of the top 100 tumor clones, a median of 57 were detected in paired uninvolved adjacent lung; under 30 were also among that lung's top 100. Uninvolved tumor-adjacent lung showed the highest T cell clonality, higher than tumor, which suggests more focused antigenic responses in the adjacent lung. Because multi-region sequencing of the tumors was not done, intratumor heterogeneity could not be ruled out. Longer overall survival was associated with higher T cell density in blood, whereas shorter survival was associated with higher clonality in adjacent lung. Because of the exploratory design, TCR variables were selected using unadjusted p-values without false-discovery rate correction.

The TCR was taken from a man aged 35 to 70 with stage I lung adenocarcinoma. The starting material was peripheral blood, obtained before any cancer treatment. The chain is encoded by TRBV9 joined to TRBJ1-2, with TRBD1 tentatively as D gene (5 bases match). The CDR3 corresponds to CASSRTVGTDYGYTF. The DNA sequence is given as TGTGCCAGCAGCCGCACAGTCGGGACTGACTATGGCTACACCTTC.